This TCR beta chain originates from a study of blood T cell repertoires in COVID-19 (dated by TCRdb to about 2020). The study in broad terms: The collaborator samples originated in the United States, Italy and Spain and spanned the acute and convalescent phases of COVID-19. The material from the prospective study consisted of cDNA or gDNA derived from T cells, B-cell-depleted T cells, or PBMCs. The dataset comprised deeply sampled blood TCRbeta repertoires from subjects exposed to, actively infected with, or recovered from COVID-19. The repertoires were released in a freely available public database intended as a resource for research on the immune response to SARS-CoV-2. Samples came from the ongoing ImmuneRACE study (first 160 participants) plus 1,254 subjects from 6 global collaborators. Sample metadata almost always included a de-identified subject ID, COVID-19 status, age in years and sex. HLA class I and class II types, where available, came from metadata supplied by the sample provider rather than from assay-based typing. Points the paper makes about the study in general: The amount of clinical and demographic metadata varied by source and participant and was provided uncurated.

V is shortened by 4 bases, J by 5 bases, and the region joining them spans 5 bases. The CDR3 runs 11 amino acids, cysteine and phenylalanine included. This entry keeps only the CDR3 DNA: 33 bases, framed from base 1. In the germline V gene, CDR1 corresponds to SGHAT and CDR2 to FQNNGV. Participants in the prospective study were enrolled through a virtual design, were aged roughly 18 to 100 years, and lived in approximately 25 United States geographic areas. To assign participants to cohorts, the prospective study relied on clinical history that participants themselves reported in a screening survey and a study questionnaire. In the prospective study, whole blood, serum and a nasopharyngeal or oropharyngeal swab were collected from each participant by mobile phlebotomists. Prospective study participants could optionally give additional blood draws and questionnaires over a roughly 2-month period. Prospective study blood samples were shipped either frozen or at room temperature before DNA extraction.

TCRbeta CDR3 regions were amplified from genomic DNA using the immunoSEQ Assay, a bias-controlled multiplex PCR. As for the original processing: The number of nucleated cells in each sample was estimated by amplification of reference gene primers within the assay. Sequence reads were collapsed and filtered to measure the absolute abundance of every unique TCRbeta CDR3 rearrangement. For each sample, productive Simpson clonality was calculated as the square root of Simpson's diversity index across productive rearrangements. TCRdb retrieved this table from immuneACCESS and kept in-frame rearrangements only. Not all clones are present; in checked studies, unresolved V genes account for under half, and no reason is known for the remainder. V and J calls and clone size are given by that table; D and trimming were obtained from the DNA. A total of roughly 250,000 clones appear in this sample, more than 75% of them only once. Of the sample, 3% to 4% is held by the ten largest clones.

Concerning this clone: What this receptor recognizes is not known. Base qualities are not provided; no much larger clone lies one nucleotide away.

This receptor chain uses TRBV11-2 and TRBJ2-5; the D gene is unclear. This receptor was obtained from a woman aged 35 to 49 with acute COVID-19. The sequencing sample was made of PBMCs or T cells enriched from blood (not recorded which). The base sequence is TGTGCCAGCAGCTCCAGGGAGACCCAGTACTTC. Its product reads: CASSSRETQYF.